This TCR beta chain derives from a study of blood T cell repertoires in COVID-19. How the authors handled the data: Reference gene primer amplification in the assay estimated nucleated cell counts. Clones were read by immunoSEQ multiplex PCR, and TCRdb kept only the in-frame ones, dropping some. That table gives V, J and clone size, and the DNA gave D and trimming. The data contain approximately 290,000 clones, around 85% of them singletons. The clonotype originates from a human donor with COVID-19, enrolled during active disease. The donor label of this sample is uncertain. Sequenced material: peripheral blood.

The CDR3 loop is CASSPGRTLGYEQYF. The CDR3 DNA reads TGTGCCAGCAGCCCAGGAAGAACACTGGGCTACGAGCAGTACTTC. The rearrangement joins TRBV5-4 to TRBJ2-7; unclear D gene. The CDR3 consists of 15 residues. Trimming pared 4 bases from V and 3 bases from J, leaving 17 bases between. The germline gives CDR1 SGHNT, CDR2 YYREEE (reference sequence).